The 32 T cell receptor beta chains given below trace back to one sample, sequenced in a study of T cell responses to AZD1222 COVID-19 vaccine. Data came from immunoSEQ multiplex PCR; TCRdb stores just in-frame clones and leaves some out. Of 100,000 to 150,000 clones listed, approximately 90% were seen once; the top ten hold around 10%. The specimen was peripheral blood, collected on day 0 of MenACWY control vaccination. These receptors all come from an adult in good health.

This clone was observed a single time. The chain recombines TRBV27 with TRBJ2-7; possibly TRBD1 or TRBD2 for D (5 bases each). The CDR3 is 14 amino acids. The germline V gene has CDR1 MNHEY and CDR2 SMNVEV (reference sequence). Trimming shortened V by 6 bases and J by 2 bases, and 14 bases separated the two germline ends. The CDR3 protein is CASSGDRYTYEQYF. For the CDR3, the DNA is TGTGCCAGCAGCGGGGACCGATACACCTACGAGCAGTACTTC.

This chain uses TRBV12-3 or TRBV12-4 with TRBJ1-1; D call uncertain. This CDR3 has 13 residues. V shed 6 bases and J shed 4 bases, with 12 bases lying between them. In nucleotides, the CDR3 is TGTGCCAGCAGCCCGGGCCCCAGCACTGAAGCTTTCTTT. This encodes CASSPGPSTEAFF.

V and J are TRBV18 and TRBJ2-4; possibly TRBD1 for D (6 bases). The CDR3 has 15 residues. Germline CDR1 KGHSH, CDR2 LQKENI. Trimming stripped 5 bases from V and 7 bases from J, with 18 bases between. The CDR3 DNA is TGTGCCAGCTCAGGGGTGCAGGGGCCCCGGAACATTCAGTACTTC. Its protein is CASSGVQGPRNIQYF.

CDR3 sequence (DNA): TGTGCCAGCAGCTTAGGACACCGCTATGGCTACACCTTC. This encodes CASSLGHRYGYTF. The chain recombines TRBV13 with TRBJ1-2, with D unclear. The CDR3 has 13 amino acids. Germline assignment: CDR1 PRHDT and CDR2 FYEKMQ (reference sequence). The V end was cut by 0 bases, the J end by 4 bases, with 6 bases between.

The chain recombines TRBV5-6 with TRBJ1-2; 7 positions agree with TRBD1. The length of the CDR3 is 13 residues. The germline V gene has CDR1 SGHDT and CDR2 YYEEEE. The ends lost 2 bases at V and 6 bases at J; junction bases unmatched: 4. DNA of the CDR3: TGTGCCAGCAGCTTTCCGGGACAGCATGGCTACACCTTC. Encoded protein: CASSFPGQHGYTF.

The rearrangement joins TRBV6-6 to TRBJ1-3; 7 bases match TRBD1. With V trimmed by 5 bases and J by 2 bases, 3 bases remained unmatched. Looked up from germline, CDR1 is MNHNY and CDR2 is SVGAGI (reference sequence). The CDR3 runs 14 residues. CDR3: CASSNTGAGNTIYF. Written as DNA, the CDR3 is TGTGCCAGCAGTAACACAGGGGCTGGAAACACCATATATTTT.

The chain is built from TRBV10-3 and TRBJ2-3; 12 nucleotides agree with TRBD2. V shed 0 bases, J shed 6 bases, and the junction held 13 bases outside the gene matches. The CDR3 has 19 residues. Germline loops: CDR1 ENHRY, CDR2 SYGVKD. This chain's CDR3 is CAISESRTSGAPLSDTQYF. The CDR3 DNA reads TGTGCCATCAGTGAGTCGAGGACTAGCGGGGCACCACTCTCGGATACGCAGTATTTT.

This clone showed up just once. The V gene is TRBV6-1, the J gene TRBJ1-6; TRBD1 matches at 7 bases. CDR1 is MNHNS and CDR2 is SASEGT in the germline V gene. Unmatched junction bases numbered 9, after V lost 1 base and J lost 9 bases. This CDR3 region has 16 residues. This CDR3 reads CASSEGLQGGGSPLHF. In DNA form, the CDR3 reads TGTGCCAGCAGTGAAGGTTTGCAGGGGGGAGGTTCACCCCTCCACTTT.

The CDR3 reads CASSLLGDEKLFF. The CDR3 DNA reads TGTGCCAGCAGCCTATTGGGGGATGAAAAACTGTTTTTT. The rearrangement links TRBV3-1 (or the pseudogene TRBV3-2) to TRBJ1-4; a possible D gene is TRBD1 (5 bases). The ends were cut back, 4 bases at V and 6 bases at J, with 9 bases in the middle. The CDR3 runs to 13 residues. Germline loops: CDR1 LGHDT, CDR2 YNNKEL (reference sequence).

The chain links TRBV28 to TRBJ2-1; either TRBD1 or TRBD2 may supply D (6 bases each). Looked up from germline, CDR1 is MDHEN and CDR2 is SYDVKM. The CDR3 runs to 16 residues. V lost 6 bases and J 5 bases, leaving 20 bases between the germline ends. The DNA of the CDR3 is TGTGCCAGCAGAGGCTTTCATAAGGGGGGCAACAATGAGCAGTTCTTC. Translated: CASRGFHKGGNNEQFF.

The V call is TRBV27, the J call TRBJ1-5; perhaps TRBD1 as D (5 bases). Germline loops: CDR1 MNHEY, CDR2 SMNVEV (reference sequence). The CDR3 extends over 13 amino acids. V dropped 3 bases and J dropped 7 bases, with 10 bases sitting between them. CDR3 in amino acids: CASSFDGAQPQHF. In DNA form, the CDR3 reads TGTGCCAGCAGTTTCGATGGGGCACAGCCCCAGCATTTT.

This chain's CDR3 is CASSFTISDTQYF. CDR3 nucleotide sequence: TGTGCCAGCAGCTTTACTATCTCGGATACGCAGTATTTT. The rearrangement joins TRBV5-6 to TRBJ2-3; D is uncertain. The CDR3 extends over 13 amino acids. Per germline, CDR1 SGHDT and CDR2 YYEEEE. Trimming cost V 2 bases and J 6 bases, with 10 bases left between them.

This chain connects TRBV11-3 to TRBJ2-3; possibly TRBD2 for D (6 bases). Germline-derived CDR1 and CDR2 are SGHNT and YENEEA. The length of the CDR3 is 16 residues. Trimming cost V 5 bases and J 0 bases, with 15 bases left between them. The CDR3 sequence: CASSTGTSSSTDTQYF. As DNA, the CDR3 is TGTGCCAGCAGCACCGGGACTTCCTCTAGCACAGATACGCAGTATTTT.

The chain links TRBV9 to TRBJ2-1; 11 bases match TRBD2. With V trimmed by 3 bases and J by 9 bases, 11 bases remained unmatched. This CDR3 contains 16 residues. The germline V gene has CDR1 SGDLS and CDR2 YYNGEE. The CDR3 sequence: CASSAHLAGGGGEQFF. CDR3 nucleotides: TGTGCCAGCAGCGCCCACCTAGCGGGAGGAGGGGGTGAGCAGTTCTTC.

This chain links TRBV10-3 with TRBJ1-1; D is possibly TRBD1 (5 bases). Trimming removed 4 bases at V and 9 bases at J, with 21 bases between. Germline assignment: CDR1 ENHRY and CDR2 SYGVKD. The CDR3 spans 15 residues. The CDR3 loop reads CAISGARDLASKAFF. The CDR3 coding sequence is TGTGCCATCAGTGGCGCCCGGGACCTAGCTTCGAAAGCTTTCTTT.

The chain uses TRBV30 and TRBJ1-2, with a weak D call TRBD1 (5 bases). The ends were cut back, 6 bases at V and 8 bases at J, with 13 bases in the middle. This CDR3 contains 11 residues. Germline V gene lookup returns CDR1 GTSNPN and CDR2 SVGIG (reference sequence). The CDR3 nucleotides read TGTGCCTGTGGGACCCCTCAGGGCTACACCTTC. Translated, it gives CACGTPQGYTF.

Sample share makes this clone medium-sized (0.01 to 0.1%). The rearrangement links TRBV6-2 or TRBV6-3 to TRBJ2-1; the D is unclear. Germline V gene sequence: CDR1 MNHEY, CDR2 SVGEGT. V was clipped by 1 base and J by 3 bases, with 19 bases between them. This CDR3 spans 18 amino acids. CDR3 sequence: CASSYFRSDHQNYNEQFF. CDR3 bases: TGTGCCAGCAGTTACTTCCGATCGGACCACCAGAACTACAATGAGCAGTTCTTC.

Only one count was recorded for this clone. The rearrangement uses TRBV11-3 and TRBJ2-6; possibly TRBD2 for D (5 bases). CDR3 length equals 17 residues. The V gene lost 6 bases and the J gene lost 0 bases, with 15 bases spanning the gap. From germline, CDR1 is SGHNT and CDR2 YENEEA. DNA for the CDR3: TGTGCCAGCAGAACTCAACAGCGGTCCTCTGGGGCCAACGTCCTGACTTTC. This gives the protein CASRTQQRSSGANVLTF.

The V call is TRBV3-1 (or the pseudogene TRBV3-2), the J call TRBJ1-4; D gene uncertain. Germline CDR1 and CDR2: LGHDT and YNNKEL (reference sequence). Trimming left V 5 bases short and J 9 bases short, with 10 bases between. The length of the CDR3 is 12 residues. The CDR3 bases are TGTGCCAGCAGCACACAGACACAAAAACTGTTTTTT. It encodes CASSTQTQKLFF.

The rearrangement joins TRBV5-6 to TRBJ2-7; 7 bases align to TRBD1. Unmatched junction bases numbered 7, after V lost 4 bases and J lost 3 bases. Germline V CDR1 and CDR2: SGHDT, YYEEEE. CDR3 size: 14 residues. The CDR3 DNA is TGTGCCAGCAGCGATTGGGACAGAGACTACGAGCAGTACTTC. Protein: CASSDWDRDYEQYF.

This sequence joins TRBV7-9 and TRBJ1-2, with TRBD1 identical over 8 bases. Germline V lookup: CDR1 SEHNR, CDR2 FQNEAQ (reference sequence). This CDR3 is 13 amino acids long. The V and J ends lost 10 bases and 3 bases, in that order; junction bases with no gene match: 7. CDR3 sequence: CATSGGSHYGYTF. DNA of the CDR3: TGTGCCACGTCAGGGGGCTCCCACTATGGCTACACCTTC.

V usage is TRBV10-3 and J usage is TRBJ2-7, with TRBD2 as a possible D gene (5 bases). The length of the CDR3 is 13 residues. Trimming left V 4 bases short and J 6 bases short, with 13 bases between. Germline V CDR1 and CDR2: ENHRY, SYGVKD. This CDR3 reads CAISGLDEGEQYF. The CDR3, as DNA: TGTGCCATCAGTGGCCTAGATGAGGGCGAGCAGTACTTC.

V and J are TRBV25-1 and TRBJ1-3; unclear D gene. Per the germline V gene, CDR1 is MGHDK and CDR2 is SYGVNS. Trimming removed 6 bases from V and 0 bases from J, with 3 bases in between. The CDR3 contains 12 residues. The CDR3: CASSLSGNTIYF. CDR3 in DNA: TGTGCCAGCAGCCTCTCTGGAAACACCATATATTTT.

The V call is TRBV15, the J call TRBJ1-2; D is uncertain. V was shortened by 9 bases and J by 2 bases, with 16 bases between the two germline ends. The CDR3 is made up of 14 amino acids. Germline lookup yields CDR1 LNHNV and CDR2 YYDKDF (reference sequence). CDR3 in DNA: TGTGCCACAAAAATGGGAAGGGAGAACTATGGCTACACCTTC. Protein: CATKMGRENYGYTF.

The chain joins TRBV5-1 to TRBJ2-7, with 7 bases lining up with TRBD2. V lost 3 bases, J lost 1 base, and 7 bases stayed unmatched. The CDR3 loop spans 15 amino acids. In germline, CDR1 is SGHRS, CDR2 YFSETQ. The CDR3 bases are TGCGCCAGCAGCTGGGGGGGAGGAAGGTCCTACGAGCAGTACTTC. Its protein is CASSWGGGRSYEQYF.

The chain carries TRBV5-1 and TRBJ2-7; D might be TRBD2 (5 bases). V lost 4 bases and J lost 0, with 11 bases in between. This CDR3 region has 14 residues. CDR1 is SGHRS and CDR2 is YFSETQ in the germline V gene. The CDR3 protein is CASSATLVSYEQYF. The CDR3 DNA reads TGCGCCAGCAGCGCAACACTAGTCTCCTACGAGCAGTACTTC.

In its sample, this clone was seen a few times. The V and J genes are TRBV19 and TRBJ2-7, with 7 bases fitting TRBD1. Per germline, CDR1 LNHDA and CDR2 SQIVND (reference sequence). V shed 4 bases, J shed 2 bases, and the junction held 8 bases outside the gene matches. CDR3 size: 15 residues. CDR3 coding DNA: TGTGCCAGTAGTAAAGCCGGGACAGAAACCTACGAGCAGTACTTC. It yields the protein CASSKAGTETYEQYF.

This clone has a single count. CDR3 residues: CASSLSPEDPVYEQYF. The CDR3 region has the DNA TGTGCCAGCAGTTTATCTCCCGAGGACCCTGTCTACGAGCAGTACTTC. V is TRBV28 and J is TRBJ2-7; D is undetermined. V shed 1 base and J shed 3 bases, with 16 bases lying between them. The CDR3 loop spans 16 amino acids. CDR1 and CDR2 (germline): MDHEN, SYDVKM.

V usage is TRBV24-1 and J usage is TRBJ2-1; TRBD2 matches 8 bases. The CDR3 is made up of 18 amino acids. Germline V gene data show CDR1 as KGHDR and CDR2 as SFDVKD. J was trimmed by 0 bases and V by 0 bases; bases with no gene match: 6. The CDR3 nucleotides are TGTGCCACCAGTGATTTGGTTGGCCGGGAGGGCTCCTACAATGAGCAGTTCTTC. Translating gives CATSDLVGREGSYNEQFF.

The chain has TRBV5-1 and TRBJ1-1, with a tentative D call TRBD1 (6 bases). Trimming removed 6 bases at V and 4 bases at J, with 13 bases between. The CDR3 is made up of 13 amino acids. Germline CDR1 is SGHRS and CDR2 is YFSETQ. The CDR3 loop reads CASTLTGFTEAFF. In DNA form, the CDR3 reads TGCGCCAGCACCTTAACAGGGTTCACTGAAGCTTTCTTT.

The chain has TRBV13 and TRBJ1-4; D is ambiguous. This CDR3 has 14 amino acids. Trimming cost V 5 bases and J 3 bases, with 10 bases left between them. Germline V CDR1 and CDR2: PRHDT, FYEKMQ (reference sequence). The CDR3 coding sequence is TGTGCCAGCAGCACCAGAGCCGCTAATGAAAAACTGTTTTTT. It specifies CASSTRAANEKLFF.

This rearrangement joins TRBV7-8 to TRBJ1-2; D perhaps matches TRBD1 (5 bases). The germline gives CDR1 SGHVS, CDR2 FQNEAQ. With 1 base removed from V and 6 bases from J, the gap between germline ends came to 9 bases. The CDR3 consists of 13 residues. The CDR3 nucleotides are TGTGCCAGCAGCTTAGGGGGCTCGGATGGCTACACCTTC. It translates to CASSLGGSDGYTF.